This is a list of T cell receptor beta chains from one sample in a study of radiation and T cells in renal cell carcinoma. Only in-frame clones appear in the TCRdb table, and some are missing; sequencing was by immunoSEQ multiplex PCR. Seen here are about 130,000 clones, around 81% observed once, and the top ten hold roughly 5.9%. The source material was blood, sampled from a patient whose treatment included radiotherapy and nephrectomy. The receptors stem from a man over 45 with renal cell carcinoma. The conserved cysteine and the conserved F or W are not part of the CDR3 here. Each record gives: J gene, V gene, CDR3 protein.

J: TRBJ1-2; V: TRBV4-1; CDR3: ASSQDIGVYYGYT
J: TRBJ1-2; V: TRBV6-1; CDR3: ASNLGQRGGGYT
J: TRBJ1-3; V: TRBV18; CDR3: ASSPAGQGGGNTIY
J: TRBJ2-2; V: TRBV28; CDR3: ASSSTGVSTGELF
J: TRBJ1-4; V: TRBV18; CDR3: ASSPTGRPNEKLF
J: TRBJ1-2; V: TRBV6-6; CDR3: ASRTVTGANYGYT
J: TRBJ2-1; V: TRBV6-5; CDR3: ASTKKGAPNEQF
J: TRBJ2-7; V: TRBV27; CDR3: ASSFSGRGLPYEQY
J: TRBJ1-4; V: TRBV30; CDR3: AWSVGGRGGNEKLF
J: TRBJ2-1; V: TRBV7-2; CDR3: ASSLALGGRQF
J: TRBJ2-5; V: TRBV9; CDR3: ASSAGGPKETQY
J: TRBJ2-3; V: TRBV23-1; CDR3: ASREKGTR
J: TRBJ2-5; V: TRBV5-4; CDR3: ASSLPSSGTPLQTQY
J: TRBJ1-1; V: TRBV30; CDR3: AWSKTGDLEAF
J: TRBJ1-1; V: TRBV19; CDR3: ATVRGGHITEAF
J: TRBJ2-3; V: TRBV5-1; CDR3: ASSLAGSITDTQY
J: TRBJ1-3; V: TRBV27; CDR3: ASRSPEGDTIY
J: TRBJ1-2; V: TRBV28; CDR3: ASSLGVTHNYGYT
J: TRBJ1-1; V: TRBV2; CDR3: ASSKGGSSNTEAF
J: TRBJ2-5; V: TRBV4-1; CDR3: ASSQDGGRETQY
J: TRBJ2-7; V: TRBV5-5; CDR3: ASSFSGESTYEQY
J: TRBJ2-7; V: TRBV9; CDR3: ASSDERTGLNEQY
J: TRBJ1-1; V: TRBV14; CDR3: ASGMNTEAF
J: TRBJ1-3; V: TRBV5-6; CDR3: ASSFEQKSGNTIY
J: TRBJ1-1; V: TRBV30; CDR3: AWSGRDWETEAF
J: TRBJ2-1; V: TRBV28; CDR3: ASSGSSYNEQF
J: TRBJ2-3; V: TRBV5-8; CDR3: ASSLAGDSSTDTQY
J: TRBJ2-7; V: TRBV4-3; CDR3: ASSQQLGSGGGEQY
J: TRBJ1-4; V: TRBV27; CDR3: ASSLFGGTEMKKLF
J: TRBJ2-1; V: TRBV30; CDR3: AWGPGGLYNEQF
J: TRBJ1-6; V: TRBV5-1; CDR3: ASSTGGDNSPLH
J: TRBJ2-1; V: TRBV7-3; CDR3: ASSLLGGFYNEQF
J: TRBJ2-4; V: TRBV6-4; CDR3: AITSGTSEIKNIQY